The present T cell receptor (beta chain) was sequenced within a study of blood T cell repertoires in COVID-19 (TCRdb year 2020). Looking at the study overall: Samples from collaborators originated in the United States, Italy and Spain and spanned both the acute and convalescent phases of COVID-19. The prospective study material was composed of cDNA or gDNA derived from T cells, B-cell-depleted T cells, or PBMCs. Where available, HLA class I and class II types were taken from metadata supplied by the sample provider and were not determined by assay-based typing. The repertoires were released in a freely available public database meant as a resource for research on the immune response to SARS-CoV-2. The dataset comprised deeply sampled blood TCRbeta repertoires from subjects exposed to, actively infected with, or recovered from COVID-19. The sample metadata nearly always contained a de-identified subject ID, COVID-19 status, age in years and sex. The samples were drawn from two sources: the first 160 participants of the ongoing ImmuneRACE study, and 1,200 or so subjects contributed by 6 global collaborators. Results and caveats for the whole study, not just this receptor: The quantity of clinical and demographic metadata differed by source and by participant and was supplied without curation.

For this chain, trimming is 1 base at the V end and 0 bases at the J end, and the number of junction bases without a gene match is 5. Per the germline V gene, SGHRS is the CDR1 and YFSETQ is the CDR2. Including cysteine and phenylalanine, the CDR3 has 16 amino acids. Here the CDR3 DNA is all that survives: 48 bases in frame from base 1. Collaborating institutions collected whole blood in K2EDTA tubes following their own protocols. For TCRbeta analysis, collaborator samples were shipped as frozen whole blood, as isolated PBMCs, or as DNA extracted from either sample type. TCRbeta CDR3 regions were amplified from genomic DNA by means of the immunoSEQ Assay, a bias-controlled multiplex PCR. On the authors' methods: Within the assay, amplification of reference gene primers was used to estimate how many nucleated cells each sample contained. To quantify the absolute abundance of each unique TCRbeta CDR3 rearrangement, sequence reads were collapsed and filtered. For each sample, productive Simpson clonality was calculated by taking the square root of Simpson's diversity index across productive rearrangements. TCRdb retrieved this table from immuneACCESS and kept in-frame rearrangements only. Not all clones are present; in checked studies, unresolved V genes account for under half, and no reason is known for the remainder. Clonal size and the V and J genes are those of that table, whereas D and trimming came from the DNA. The sample contains about 9,200 clones, around 85% of them found a single time. The ten largest account for over 9% of the sample.

Comments on this clone: It lacks a known antigen. No much larger clone is present one base from it, and per-base qualities are unavailable.

Sequencing was performed on peripheral blood. The receptor's source is a man aged 60 to 75 with acute or convalescent COVID-19. This sequence uses TRBV5-1 and TRBJ2-3; a stretch of 7 junction bases matches TRBD2. The encoded CDR3 is CASSLYSRESTDTQYF. The base sequence is TGCGCCAGCAGCTTGTATTCGCGGGAGAGCACAGATACGCAGTATTTT.